Sequencing of this TCR beta chain was carried out in a study of CD8+ T cells in alopecia areata. Across the study: Treated patients took oral tofacitinib at 5 to 10 mg twice daily. Tofacitinib was given for 6 to 18 months, then stopped for 6 months.

This CDR3 has 13 amino acids. The V gene end was trimmed by 4 bases and the J gene end by 5 bases; junction bases not matched to a gene: 4. Germline assignment: CDR1 SQVTM and CDR2 ANQGSEA. General study points: An increase in clonality over normal scalp was evident in lesional scalp, especially alopecia totalis/universalis. Mice gave a clearer picture of TCR sharing than patients did, possibly for HLA-related reasons.

Isolated RNA was reverse transcribed into cDNA used as the sequencing template. Here immunoSEQ multiplex PCR was the method, and the copy in TCRdb shows in-frame clones only, minus some. The table shows just over 150,000 clones, with approximately 53% occurring only once. Regarding this clone: The antigen is unknown.

The source material was CD8+ T cells sorted from blood, sampled at week 0. The rearrangement uses TRBV29-1 and TRBJ2-1; the match to TRBD2 covers 8 bases. The receptor was derived from a human donor with alopecia areata. CDR3 nucleotide sequence: TGCAGCGTTGCGGGGGGGTCCGACAATGAGCAGTTCTTC. As protein: CSVAGGSDNEQFF.